This entry lists 2 T cell receptor beta chains sequenced from one sample in a study of Tregs in tolerant kidney transplant recipients. Clones were read by immunoSEQ multiplex PCR, and TCRdb kept only the in-frame ones, dropping some. The table includes some 71,000 clones, 85% to 90% detected once. This sample comprised CD4+ T cells from blood, obtained before the transplant. The receptors originated from a human donor who received a combined kidney and bone marrow transplant.

The genes are TRBV28 and TRBJ2-7; 12 bases match TRBD2. The CDR3 runs 14 residues. The J segment lost 0 bases and the V segment lost 9 bases, leaving 3 bases of the junction unmatched. CDR1 and CDR2 (germline): MDHEN, SYDVKM. CDR3 sequence reads: CASLAGGNSYEQYF. The CDR3 nucleotides read TGTGCCAGTCTAGCGGGAGGGAACTCCTACGAGCAGTACTTC.

This chain links TRBV10-3 with TRBJ2-7; 11 bases are shared with TRBD1. V dropped 11 bases and J dropped 1; count of bases not matched to a gene: 7. The CDR3 spans 14 residues. Germline V gene sequence: CDR1 ENHRY, CDR2 SYGVKD. CDR3 bases: TGTGCCGCGGGGGGACAGGGGGGTTCCTACGAGCAGTACTTC. It codes for CAAGGQGGSYEQYF.